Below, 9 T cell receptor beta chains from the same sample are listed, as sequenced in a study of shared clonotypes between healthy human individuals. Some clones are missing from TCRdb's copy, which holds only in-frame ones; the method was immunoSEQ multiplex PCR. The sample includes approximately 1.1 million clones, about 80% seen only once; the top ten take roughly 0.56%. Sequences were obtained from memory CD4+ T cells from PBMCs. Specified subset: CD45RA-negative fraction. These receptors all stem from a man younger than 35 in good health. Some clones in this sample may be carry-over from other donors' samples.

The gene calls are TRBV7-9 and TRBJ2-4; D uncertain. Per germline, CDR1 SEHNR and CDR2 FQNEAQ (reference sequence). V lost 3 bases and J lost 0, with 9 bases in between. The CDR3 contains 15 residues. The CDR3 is CASSFTPGAKNIQYF. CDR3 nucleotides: TGTGCCAGCAGCTTCACCCCGGGAGCCAAAAACATTCAGTACTTC.

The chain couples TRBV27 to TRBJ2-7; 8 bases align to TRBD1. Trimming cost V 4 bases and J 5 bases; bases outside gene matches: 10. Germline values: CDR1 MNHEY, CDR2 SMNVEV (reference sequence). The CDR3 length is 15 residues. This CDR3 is CASSSHSTGAHEQYF. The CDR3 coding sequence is TGTGCCAGCAGTTCACATTCGACAGGGGCCCACGAGCAGTACTTC.

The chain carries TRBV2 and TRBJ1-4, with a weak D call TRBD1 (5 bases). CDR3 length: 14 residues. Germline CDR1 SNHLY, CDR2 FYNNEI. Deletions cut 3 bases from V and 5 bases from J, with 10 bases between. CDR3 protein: CASSDGRANEKLFF. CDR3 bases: TGTGCCAGCAGTGATGGCAGGGCCAATGAAAAACTGTTTTTT.

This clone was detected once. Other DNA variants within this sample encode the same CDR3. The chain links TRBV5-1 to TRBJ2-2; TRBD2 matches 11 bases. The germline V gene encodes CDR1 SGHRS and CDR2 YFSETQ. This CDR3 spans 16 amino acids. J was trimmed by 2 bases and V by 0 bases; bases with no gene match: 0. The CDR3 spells CASSLGLAGNTGELFF. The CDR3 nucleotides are TGCGCCAGCAGCTTGGGACTAGCGGGAAACACCGGGGAGCTGTTTTTT.

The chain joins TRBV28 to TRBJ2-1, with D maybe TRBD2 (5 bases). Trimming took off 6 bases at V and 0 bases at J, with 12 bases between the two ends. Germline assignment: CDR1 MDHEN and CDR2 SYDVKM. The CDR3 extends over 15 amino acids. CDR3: CASRESGSSYNEQFF. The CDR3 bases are TGTGCCAGCAGGGAAAGCGGCAGCTCCTACAATGAGCAGTTCTTC.

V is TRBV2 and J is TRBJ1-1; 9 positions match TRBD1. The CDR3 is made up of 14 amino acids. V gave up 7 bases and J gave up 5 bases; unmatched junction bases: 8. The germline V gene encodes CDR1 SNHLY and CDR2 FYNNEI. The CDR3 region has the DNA TGTGCCAGCATCCCGGACAGGGGAGAAACTGAAGCTTTCTTT. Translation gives CASIPDRGETEAFF.

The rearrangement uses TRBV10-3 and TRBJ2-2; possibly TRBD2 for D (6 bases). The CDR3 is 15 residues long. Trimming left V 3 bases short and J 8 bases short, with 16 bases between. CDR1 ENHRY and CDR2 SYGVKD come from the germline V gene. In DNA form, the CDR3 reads TGTGCCATCAGTGAAGCTAGCGCCAGGGTAGGGGAGCTGTTTTTT. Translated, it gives CAISEASARVGELFF.

CDR3 bases: TGTGCCAGCAGCACAGACTACCGGGAGACCCAGTACTTC. Translated, it gives CASSTDYRETQYF. The rearrangement joins TRBV28 to TRBJ2-5, with a weak D call TRBD2 (5 bases). V lost 6 bases and J lost 5, with 13 bases in between. Germline CDR1 is MDHEN and CDR2 is SYDVKM. This CDR3 spans 13 amino acids.

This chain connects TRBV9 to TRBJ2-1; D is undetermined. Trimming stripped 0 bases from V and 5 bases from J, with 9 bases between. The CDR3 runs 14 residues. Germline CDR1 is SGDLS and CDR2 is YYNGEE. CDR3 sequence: CASSVAQTNNEQFF. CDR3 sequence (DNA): TGTGCCAGCAGCGTAGCACAGACAAACAATGAGCAGTTCTTC.